These 9 T cell receptor beta chains were sequenced from one sample in a study of blood T cells in healthy people across ages. A sample-barcoded 5' primer and a J-beta primer mix were used in a second PCR of roughly 6 to 11 cycles. One entry per CDR3 protein results from TCRdb running MiXCR on the 5' RACE reads. The sample lists under 2,000,000 distinct CDR3 sequences; around half were seen once. The specimen sequenced was blood. Receptors originate from a woman aged 40 to 50 in good health.

CDR3 loop: CASSFRSDIQETQYF. The CDR3 DNA reads TGTGCCAGCAGTTTTAGGTCGGATATTCAAGAGACCCAGTACTTC. This chain uses TRBV5-5 with TRBJ2-5; D unclear. CDR1 is SGHKS and CDR2 is YYEKEE in the germline V gene (reference sequence). The CDR3 contains 15 residues. Trimming left V 5 bases short and J 2 bases short, with 16 bases between.

V is TRBV3-1 and J is TRBJ2-5; D perhaps matches TRBD2 (5 bases). Trimming removed 8 bases from V and 5 bases from J, with 12 bases in between. The CDR3 contains 12 residues. In germline, CDR1 is LGHDT, CDR2 YNNKEL (reference sequence). The CDR3 sequence: CASATAGETQYF. In DNA, the CDR3 is TGTGCCAGCGCTACTGCGGGCGAGACCCAGTACTTC.

The V and J genes are TRBV2 and TRBJ2-1; 9 bases are a match to TRBD2. This CDR3 spans 14 amino acids. After removal of 7 bases from V and 3 bases from J, the junction contained 4 bases not matched to a gene. The germline V gene has CDR1 SNHLY and CDR2 FYNNEI. The CDR3 nucleotides are TGTGCCAGCACCCAGCGGGGGGTCTACAATGAGCAGTTCTTC. It codes for CASTQRGVYNEQFF.

The chain is built from TRBV5-1 and TRBJ2-3, with 7 bases fitting TRBD2. The CDR3 length is 15 residues. The germline V gene encodes CDR1 SGHRS and CDR2 YFSETQ. The V segment lost 3 bases and the J segment 5 bases; nucleotides outside the gene matches: 9. CDR3 amino acids: CASSSGLQRQDTQYF. The CDR3 coding sequence is TGCGCCAGCAGCTCGGGACTACAAAGACAAGATACGCAGTATTTT.

V usage is TRBV7-2 and J usage is TRBJ1-2; possible D gene TRBD1, 6 bases. The germline gives CDR1 SGHTA, CDR2 FQGNSA. With 5 bases removed from V and 3 bases from J, the gap between germline ends came to 19 bases. This CDR3 has 16 residues. CDR3 protein: CASSDARQAPHYGYTF. CDR3 bases: TGTGCCAGCAGCGACGCCCGACAGGCCCCTCACTATGGCTACACCTTC.

V and J are TRBV10-3 and TRBJ1-6; D may be TRBD1 (6 bases). Per the germline V gene, CDR1 is ENHRY and CDR2 is SYGVKD. The CDR3 sequence is 15 residues long. The ends were cut back, 2 bases at V and 9 bases at J, with 14 bases in the middle. DNA of the CDR3: TGTGCCATCAGTGAGACCTACAGGGTTGGTTCACCCCTCCACTTT. Encoded protein: CAISETYRVGSPLHF.

The chain links TRBV7-2 to TRBJ1-5, with D maybe TRBD1 (5 bases). The CDR3 spans 14 residues. V lost 4 bases, J lost 9 bases, and 16 bases lay in between. Germline V CDR1 and CDR2: SGHTA, FQGNSA. CDR3: CASSYGGADLPQHF. For the CDR3, the DNA is TGTGCCAGCAGCTATGGCGGGGCCGATCTGCCCCAGCATTTT.

The gene calls are TRBV7-2 and TRBJ2-7, with 8 bases identical to TRBD1. V lost 2 bases, J lost 5 bases, and 8 bases stayed unmatched. Germline values: CDR1 SGHTA, CDR2 FQGNSA. The CDR3 runs to 15 residues. CDR3 bases: TGTGCCAGCAGCTTACTGGACAGGGTCTTTCACGAGCAGTACTTC. It codes for CASSLLDRVFHEQYF.

The chain couples TRBV15 to TRBJ2-4, with D possibly TRBD2 on 5 matching bases. Trimming left V 0 bases short and J 13 bases short, with 19 bases between. Looked up from germline, CDR1 is LNHNV and CDR2 is YYDKDF (reference sequence). The CDR3 consists of 15 residues. The DNA of the CDR3 is TGTGCCACCAGCAGAGATTCAGGACCGGGAATGGAGCAGTACTTC. It encodes CATSRDSGPGMEQYF.